This T cell receptor beta chain stems from a study of blood T cell repertoires in COVID-19. Assay used: immunoSEQ multiplex PCR; TCRdb lists only in-frame clones, some missing. The profile shows fewer than 250,000 clones, 87% of them singletons. The sequencing sample was made of PBMCs or T cells enriched from blood (not recorded which). The sequence derives from a young man in a cohort exposed to, infected with or recovered from COVID-19 (not recorded which).

The CDR3 here is CASSTQTLGSYNEQFF. The CDR3 DNA sequence: TGTGCCAGCAGTACGCAGACATTAGGCTCCTACAATGAGCAGTTCTTC. The V call is TRBV6-2 or TRBV6-3, the J call TRBJ2-1, with D hard to call. CDR1 is MNHEY, CDR2 SVGEGT, per germline. Trimming left V 5 bases short and J 0 bases short, with 14 bases between. This CDR3 region has 16 residues.